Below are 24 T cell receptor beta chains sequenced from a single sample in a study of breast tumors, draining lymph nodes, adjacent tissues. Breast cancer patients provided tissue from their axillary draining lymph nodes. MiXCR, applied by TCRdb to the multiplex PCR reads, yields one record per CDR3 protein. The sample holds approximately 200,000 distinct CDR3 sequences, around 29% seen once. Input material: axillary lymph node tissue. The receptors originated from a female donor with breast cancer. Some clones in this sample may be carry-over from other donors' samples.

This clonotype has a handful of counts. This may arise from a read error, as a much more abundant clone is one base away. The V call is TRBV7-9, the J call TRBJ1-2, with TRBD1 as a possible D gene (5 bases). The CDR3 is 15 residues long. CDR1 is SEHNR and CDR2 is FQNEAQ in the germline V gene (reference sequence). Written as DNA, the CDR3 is TGTGCCAGCAGCCAAGAGTCCGCAGGGAATGGTGGCTACCCCTTC. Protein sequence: CASSQESAGNGGYPF.

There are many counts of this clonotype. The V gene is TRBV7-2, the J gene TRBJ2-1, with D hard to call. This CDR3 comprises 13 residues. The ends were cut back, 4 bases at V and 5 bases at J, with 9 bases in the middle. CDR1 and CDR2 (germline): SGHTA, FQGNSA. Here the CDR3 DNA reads TGTGCCAGCAGCTATTGGACCAACAATGAGCAGTTCTTC. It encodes CASSYWTNNEQFF.

The CDR3 sequence is CAWSGESGEVRQTQYF. In nucleotides, the CDR3 is TGTGCCTGGAGTGGGGAGTCAGGGGAGGTACGGCAGACCCAGTACTTC. The chain links TRBV30 to TRBJ2-5; TRBD1 or TRBD2 may be the D gene (6 bases each). Germline V gene data show CDR1 as GTSNPN and CDR2 as SVGIG (reference sequence). V lost 1 base and J 6 bases, leaving 21 bases between the germline ends. CDR3 length equals 16 residues. The whole variable domain, remainder taken from reference TRBV30 and TRBJ2-5, is SQTIHQWPATLVQPVGSPLSLECTVEGTSNPNLYWYRQAAGRGLQLLFYSVGIGQISSEVPQNLSASRPQDRQFILSSKKLLLSDSGFYLCAWSGESGEVRQTQYFGPGTRLLVL.

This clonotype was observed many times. The CDR3 loop is CASKSGVADTQYF. DNA for the CDR3: TGTGCCAGCAAAAGCGGGGTTGCAGATACGCAGTATTTT. V and J are TRBV6-1 and TRBJ2-3, with 7 nucleotides matching TRBD2. The CDR3 is 13 residues long. Per the germline V gene, CDR1 is MNHNS and CDR2 is SASEGT. V lost 7 bases, J lost 4 bases, and 5 bases stayed unmatched.

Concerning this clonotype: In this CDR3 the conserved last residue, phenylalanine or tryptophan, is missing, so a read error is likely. The CDR3 DNA reads as TGTGCCACCTCACAGGGGGCGGCCTACGAGCAGTACTGT. Translated, it gives CATSQGAAYEQYC. The rearrangement joins TRBV15 to TRBJ2-7, with TRBD1 identical over 9 bases. J lost 2 bases, V lost 8 bases, and 4 bases had no gene match. The V gene's germline CDR1 is LNHNV and CDR2 YYDKDF (reference sequence). The CDR3 is made up of 13 amino acids.

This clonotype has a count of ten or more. The CDR3 reads CASIGAPRLAEHSYNEQFF. In nucleotides, the CDR3 is TGCGCCAGCATTGGGGCCCCCCGACTAGCGGAGCACTCCTACAATGAGCAGTTCTTC. The rearrangement links TRBV10-2 to TRBJ2-1, with TRBD2 matching over 9 bases. The CDR3 consists of 19 residues. Unmatched junction bases numbered 16, after V lost 7 bases and J lost 0 bases. The V gene's germline CDR1 is WSHSY and CDR2 SAAADI.

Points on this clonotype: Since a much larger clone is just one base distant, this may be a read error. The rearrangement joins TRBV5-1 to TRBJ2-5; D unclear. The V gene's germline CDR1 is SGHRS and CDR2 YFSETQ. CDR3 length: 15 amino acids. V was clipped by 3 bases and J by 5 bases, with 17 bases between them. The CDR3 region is CASSSVAQPRETQYF. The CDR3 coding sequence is TGCGCCAGCAGCTCCGTGGCCCAACCGAGGGAGACCCAGTACTTC.

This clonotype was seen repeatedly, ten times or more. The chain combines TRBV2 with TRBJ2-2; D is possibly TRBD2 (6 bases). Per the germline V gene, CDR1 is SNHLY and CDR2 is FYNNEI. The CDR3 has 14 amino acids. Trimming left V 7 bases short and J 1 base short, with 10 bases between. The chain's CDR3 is CASKRRENTGELFF. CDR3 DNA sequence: TGTGCCAGCAAACGGAGGGAGAACACCGGGGAGCTGTTTTTT.

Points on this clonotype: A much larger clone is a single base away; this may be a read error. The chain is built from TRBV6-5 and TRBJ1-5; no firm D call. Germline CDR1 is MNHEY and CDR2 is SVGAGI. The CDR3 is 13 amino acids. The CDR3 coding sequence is TGTGCCAGCAGTGAAAATACCAATCAGCTCCAGCATTTT. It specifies CASSENTNQLQHF.

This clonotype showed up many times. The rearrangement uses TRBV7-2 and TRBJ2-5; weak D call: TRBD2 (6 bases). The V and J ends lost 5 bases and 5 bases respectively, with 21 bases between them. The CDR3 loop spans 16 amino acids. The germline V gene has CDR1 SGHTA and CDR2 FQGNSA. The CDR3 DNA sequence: TGTGCCAGCAGCCGTCCTCCGACTAGTATCCGGGAGACCCAGTACTTC. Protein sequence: CASSRPPTSIRETQYF.

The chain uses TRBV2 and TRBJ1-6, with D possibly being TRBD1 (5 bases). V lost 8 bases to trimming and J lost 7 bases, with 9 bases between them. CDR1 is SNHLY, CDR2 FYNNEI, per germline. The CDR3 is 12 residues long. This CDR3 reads CASERGNSPLHF. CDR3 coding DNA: TGTGCCAGCGAGAGGGGCAATTCACCCCTCCACTTT. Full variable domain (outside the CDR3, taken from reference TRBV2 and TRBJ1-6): EPEVTQTPSHQVTQMGQEVILRCVPISNHLYFYWYRQILGQKVEFLVSFYNNEISEKSEIFDDQFSVERPDGSNFTLKIRSTKLEDSAMYFCASERGNSPLHFGNGTRLTVT.

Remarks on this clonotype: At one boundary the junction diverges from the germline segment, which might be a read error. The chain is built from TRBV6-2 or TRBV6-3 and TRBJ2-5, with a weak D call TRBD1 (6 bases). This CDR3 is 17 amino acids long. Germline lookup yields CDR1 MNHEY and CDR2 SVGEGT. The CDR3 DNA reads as TGTGCCAGCAGTCACTCGATGGGAGAGGGGGATCAAGAGACCCAGTACTTC. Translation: CASSHSMGEGDQETQYF.

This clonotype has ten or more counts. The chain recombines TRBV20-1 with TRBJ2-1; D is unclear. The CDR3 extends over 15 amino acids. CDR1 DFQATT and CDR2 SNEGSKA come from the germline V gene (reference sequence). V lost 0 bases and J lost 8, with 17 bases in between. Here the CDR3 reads CSARERHHLRDEQFF. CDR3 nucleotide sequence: TGCAGTGCTAGAGAAAGACATCATCTAAGGGATGAGCAGTTCTTC.

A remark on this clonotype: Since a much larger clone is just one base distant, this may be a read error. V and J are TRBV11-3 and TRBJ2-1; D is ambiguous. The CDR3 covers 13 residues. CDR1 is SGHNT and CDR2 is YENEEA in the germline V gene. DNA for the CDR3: TGTGCCAGCGGCTTAGGACGGAGTGGGGAGCAGTTCTTC. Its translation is CASGLGRSGEQFF.

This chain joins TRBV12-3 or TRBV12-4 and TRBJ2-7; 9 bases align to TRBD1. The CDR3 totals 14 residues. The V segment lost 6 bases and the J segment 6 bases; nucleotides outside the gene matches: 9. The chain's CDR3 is CASRTGTGYLEQYF. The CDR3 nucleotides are TGTGCCAGCAGGACCGGGACAGGGTATCTCGAGCAGTACTTC.

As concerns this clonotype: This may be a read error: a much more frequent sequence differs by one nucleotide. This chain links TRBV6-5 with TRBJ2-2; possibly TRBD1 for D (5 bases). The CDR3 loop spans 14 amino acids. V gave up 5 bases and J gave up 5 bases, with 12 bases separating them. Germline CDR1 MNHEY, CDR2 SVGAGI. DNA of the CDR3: TGTGCCAGCAGTCTCCGGACACCAACCGGGGAGCTGTTTTTT. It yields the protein CASSLRTPTGELFF.

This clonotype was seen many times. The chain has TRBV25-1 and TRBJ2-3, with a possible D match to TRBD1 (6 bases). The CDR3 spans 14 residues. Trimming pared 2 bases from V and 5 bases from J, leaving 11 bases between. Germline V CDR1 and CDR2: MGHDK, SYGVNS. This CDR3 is CASSEGGVGDTQYF. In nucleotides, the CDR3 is TGTGCCAGCAGTGAAGGGGGCGTAGGAGATACGCAGTATTTT.

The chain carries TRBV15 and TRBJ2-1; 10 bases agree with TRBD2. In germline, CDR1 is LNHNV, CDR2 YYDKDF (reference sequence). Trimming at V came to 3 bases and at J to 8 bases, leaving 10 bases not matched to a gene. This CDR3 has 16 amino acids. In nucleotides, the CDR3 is TGTGCCACCAGCAGGACCTTGACTAGCGGGTTCTATGAGCAGTTCTTC. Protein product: CATSRTLTSGFYEQFF.

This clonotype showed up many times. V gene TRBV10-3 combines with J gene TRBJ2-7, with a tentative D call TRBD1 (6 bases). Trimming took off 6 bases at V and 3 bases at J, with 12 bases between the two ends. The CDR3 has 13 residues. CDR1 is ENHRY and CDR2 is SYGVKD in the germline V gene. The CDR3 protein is CAIRDSQGYEQYF. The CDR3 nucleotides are TGTGCCATCAGAGACTCACAGGGCTACGAGCAGTACTTC.

As DNA, the CDR3 is TGCAGCGTTGTTTACTACTTATCCTACAATGAGCAGTTCTTC. Protein: CSVVYYLSYNEQFF. J is TRBJ2-1 and V is TRBV29-1; no clear D. This CDR3 comprises 14 residues. From germline, CDR1 is SQVTM and CDR2 ANQGSEA. With 4 bases removed from V and 1 base from J, the gap between germline ends came to 11 bases.

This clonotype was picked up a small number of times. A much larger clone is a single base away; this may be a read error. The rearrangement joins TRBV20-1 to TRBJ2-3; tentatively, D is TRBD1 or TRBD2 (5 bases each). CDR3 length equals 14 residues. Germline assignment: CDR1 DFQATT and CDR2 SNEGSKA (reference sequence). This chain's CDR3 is CSARTDPSTATQYF. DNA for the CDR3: TGCAGTGCTAGGACAGACCCTAGCACAGCTACGCAGTATTTT.

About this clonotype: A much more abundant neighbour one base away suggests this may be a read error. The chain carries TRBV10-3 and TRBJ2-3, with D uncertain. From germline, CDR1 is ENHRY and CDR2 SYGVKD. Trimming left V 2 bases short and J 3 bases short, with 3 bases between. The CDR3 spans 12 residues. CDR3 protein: CAISEGTDTQYF. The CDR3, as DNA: TGTGCCATCAGTGAGGGGACAGATACGCAGTATTTT.

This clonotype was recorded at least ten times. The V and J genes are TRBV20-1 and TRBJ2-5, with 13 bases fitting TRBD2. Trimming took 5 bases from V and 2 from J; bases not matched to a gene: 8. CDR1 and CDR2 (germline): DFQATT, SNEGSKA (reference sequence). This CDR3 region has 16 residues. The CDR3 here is CSAGDGTSGIQETQYF. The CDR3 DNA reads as TGCAGTGCTGGTGATGGGACTAGCGGGATTCAAGAGACCCAGTACTTC.

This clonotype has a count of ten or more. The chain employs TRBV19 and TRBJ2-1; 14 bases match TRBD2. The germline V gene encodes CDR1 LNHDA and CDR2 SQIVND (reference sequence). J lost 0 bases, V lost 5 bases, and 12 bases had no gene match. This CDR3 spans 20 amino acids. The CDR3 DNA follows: TGTGCCAGTAGTCTCCCGGGACTAGCGGGAGTGGGGGGCTCCTACAATGAGCAGTTCTTC. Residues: CASSLPGLAGVGGSYNEQFF.